Listed below are T cell receptor beta chains from one sample, sequenced in a study of blood T cells in healthy people across ages. TCRdb re-derived calls from the 5' RACE reads in MiXCR, one entry per CDR3 protein. The sample lists about 780,000 distinct CDR3 sequences, roughly 46% occurring once. Sample: blood. These receptors originate from a man older than 75 in good health. Both conserved end residues are part of each CDR3. The D gene is left open where the match is weak. Clone size is shown for a subset of rows, as once, few, many or a class of expanded clone.

V gene	J gene	D gene	clone size	CDR3 DNA	CDR3 protein
TRBV5-5	TRBJ1-2	-	-	TGTGCCAGCAGCTCTGGGGCATCTAACTATGGCTACACCTTC	CASSSGASNYGYTF
TRBV6-1	TRBJ1-2	-	-	TGTGCCAGCAGTGATGTGGGCCTCGGGTATGGCTACACCTTC	CASSDVGLGYGYTF
TRBV28	TRBJ2-5	-	-	TGTGCCAGCAGTCCCGTGAGCGGCTTTCAGACCCAGTACTTC	CASSPVSGFQTQYF
TRBV11-3	TRBJ2-2	TRBD1	-	TGTGCCAGCAGCCCCAGACAGGGGGCGGACACCGGGGAGCTGTTTTTT	CASSPRQGADTGELFF
TRBV29-1	TRBJ2-7	-	-	TGCGGGGCAGGGGACTACGAGCAGTACTTC	CGAGDYEQYF
TRBV4-2	TRBJ2-3	TRBD1	few	TGTGCCAGCAGCCAAGACGGGACAGGGGGCACAGATACGCAGTATTTT	CASSQDGTGGTDTQYF
TRBV20-1	TRBJ2-7	-	many	TGCAGTGCTAGAGATGACAGAACCTCCTACGAGCAGTACTTC	CSARDDRTSYEQYF
TRBV2	TRBJ2-6	-	few	TGTGCCAGCAGTCTGCTCATGACCAGGGCCAACGTCCTGACTTTC	CASSLLMTRANVLTF
TRBV7-3	TRBJ1-2	-	-	TGTGCCAGCAGCTCCCGGGACCGGGGGAGCTATGGCTACACCTTC	CASSSRDRGSYGYTF
TRBV20-1	TRBJ2-7	-	-	TGCAGTGCTTACGTCCGTGACGGGTCCCAGTACTTC	CSAYVRDGSQYF
TRBV19	TRBJ1-2	TRBD1	many	TGTGCCAGTAGCGTCAGGGGGACGGATGGCTACACCTTC	CASSVRGTDGYTF
TRBV7-3	TRBJ2-7	TRBD2	-	TGTGCCAGCAGCTTTAGGGCTGGGACTAGCGGGAGTGCCTCCTACAATGAGCAGTACTTC	CASSFRAGTSGSASYNEQYF
TRBV4-3	TRBJ2-3	-	-	TGCGCCAGCAGCCAAGAGTCCGGCAGGGGCACAGATACGCAGTATTTT	CASSQESGRGTDTQYF
TRBV12-3/TRBV12-4	TRBJ2-1	TRBD2	-	TGTGCCAGCAGTTTCCCCGGAATAGCGGGAGTGGATGAGCAGTTCTTC	CASSFPGIAGVDEQFF
TRBV7-2	TRBJ2-1	TRBD2	-	TGTGCCAGCACCAGGACTAGCGGTCCTTATCCCTACAATGAGCAGTTCTTC	CASTRTSGPYPYNEQFF
TRBV30	TRBJ2-3	TRBD2	-	TGTGCCTGGACTAGCGGGAGACCCACAGATACGCAGTATTTT	CAWTSGRPTDTQYF
TRBV6-5	TRBJ2-5	TRBD1	many	TGTGCCAGCAGCCGCGGACAGGGGAAGTTTCAAGAGACCCAGTACTTC	CASSRGQGKFQETQYF
TRBV2	TRBJ2-5	-	-	TGTGCCACCCAAGGTCCGAGCGGTGGAGAGACCCAGTACTTC	CATQGPSGGETQYF
TRBV6-2/TRBV6-3	TRBJ2-1	TRBD2	-	TGTGCCAGCAGTTACTTAGCAAGCGGGGACAATGAGCAGTTCTTC	CASSYLASGDNEQFF
TRBV7-2	TRBJ2-3	TRBD2	few	TGTGCCAGCAGCTTAGCAGTTCTGGCTAGCGGGAAAGATACGCAGTATTTT	CASSLAVLASGKDTQYF
TRBV29-1	TRBJ2-7	TRBD1	few	TGCAGCGTTGAAGATACAGGGGGTACGACCTACGAGCAGTACTTC	CSVEDTGGTTYEQYF
TRBV9	TRBJ2-1	TRBD2	-	TGTGCCAGCAGCGTTTTAGCGGGAGGGCCTATGAATGAGCAGTTCTTC	CASSVLAGGPMNEQFF
TRBV2	TRBJ1-6	-	-	TGTGCCAGCAGTGAAGCTGGCCAGGCGGGGTTCACCCTCCACTTT	CASSEAGQAGFTLHF
TRBV7-9	TRBJ2-1	-	-	TGTGCCAGCATCAATCCGACCCAAGAGACCCAGTTCTTC	CASINPTQETQFF
TRBV12-3/TRBV12-4	TRBJ2-1	TRBD1	-	TGTGCCAGCAGTTACGACAGGGGGCGAGGGTTTTACAATGAGCAGTTCTTC	CASSYDRGRGFYNEQFF
TRBV29-1	TRBJ2-3	-	-	TGCAGCGGCTCCAGGGGTCAGAGCACAGATACGCAGTATTTT	CSGSRGQSTDTQYF
TRBV6-2/TRBV6-3	TRBJ2-3	TRBD2	-	TGTGCCAGCAGTTTTACGACTAGCGGGATGCCCTTTGCGCAGTATTTT	CASSFTTSGMPFAQYF
TRBV3-1	TRBJ1-2	-	many	TGTGCCAGCAGCCAAGATATTTTCGGCTACACCTTC	CASSQDIFGYTF
TRBV5-1	TRBJ1-1	-	-	TGCGCCAGCAGCTTTGAAACGGGTAATCGCCACACTGAAGCTTTCTTT	CASSFETGNRHTEAFF
TRBV20-1	TRBJ2-7	-	-	TGCAGTGCTAGTGCTGGAGCCGCCTACGAGCAGTACTTC	CSASAGAAYEQYF
TRBV6-5	TRBJ2-7	-	-	TGTGCCAGCAGTTACTCGGTCGGTGTCGCCTACGAGCAGTACTTC	CASSYSVGVAYEQYF
TRBV6-2/TRBV6-3	TRBJ2-1	-	many	TGTGCCAGCAGTTACTCGACAAGTCGCCTAGGACACGACGGTGAGCAGTTCTTC	CASSYSTSRLGHDGEQFF
TRBV29-1	TRBJ2-1	-	many	TGCAGCGTCTTGACAGTGGGGCGCAATGAGCAGTTCTTC	CSVLTVGRNEQFF
TRBV18	TRBJ2-3	TRBD2	-	TGTGCCAGCTCAGCAGCGGGAGGGCCGGATACGCAGTATTTT	CASSAAGGPDTQYF
TRBV12-3/TRBV12-4	TRBJ2-3	-	-	TGTGCCAGCAGTCCTCCCTCTAGTTACGGCACAGATACGCAGTATTTT	CASSPPSSYGTDTQYF
TRBV25-1	TRBJ2-7	-	-	TGTGCCAGCAGGGTGACAGGCAACTACGAGCAGTACTTC	CASRVTGNYEQYF
TRBV4-3	TRBJ2-7	-	-	TGCGCCAGCAGCCAAGAGACAAGACCATACGAGCAGTACTTC	CASSQETRPYEQYF
TRBV20-1	TRBJ2-5	TRBD1	few	TGCAGTGCTAGTCCAGGGGGAGTTGTCCAAGAGACCCAGTACTTC	CSASPGGVVQETQYF
TRBV2	TRBJ2-1	-	few	TGTGCCAGCGCCTCATACAATGAGCAGTTCTTC	CASASYNEQFF
TRBV27	TRBJ2-5	TRBD2	-	TGTGCCAGCAGTTTAGAGGCTTTTGGGGGAGGGCAAGAGACCCAGTACTTC	CASSLEAFGGGQETQYF
TRBV9	TRBJ2-1	-	-	TGTGCCAGCAGCGTAGAGGGCGGCAAGCAGTTCTTC	CASSVEGGKQFF
TRBV12-3/TRBV12-4	TRBJ1-5	-	once	TGTGCCAGCAGTCCAAACAACGGAAATCAGCCCCAGCATTTT	CASSPNNGNQPQHF
TRBV5-4	TRBJ2-7	TRBD1	-	TGTGCCAGCAGCTTCGGGACAGGGAGCTACGAGCAGTACTTC	CASSFGTGSYEQYF